This T cell receptor (beta chain) derives from a study of cytomegalovirus exposure and HLA in healthy donors. In its sample, this clone was seen a few times. Its antigen is as yet unknown. Study-wide points: Accurate prediction of most subjects' HLA-A and HLA-B alleles from TCR beta sequences was reported. When a later analysis compared HLA-associated TCR beta chains with equally common others, the HLA-associated chains turned out to be more clonally expanded and to have lower generation probabilities. Certain indistinguishable V segments, among them TRBV6-2 and TRBV6-3, were excluded. It was reported in a later analysis that an Asian-associated ancestry cluster showed fewer N-insertions than the approximately 690-donor mean.

PCR primers comprised 60 Vbeta and 13 Jbeta primers. Assay: immunoSEQ multiplex PCR; the TCRdb copy retains only in-frame clones and omits some. The table records 55,000 or so clones, over 70% of them present only once. CDR1 and CDR2 (germline): MDHEN, SYDVKM. The CDR3 loop spans 15 amino acids. V trimming: 3 bases; J trimming: 4 bases; junction bases outside the gene matches: 6. The gene calls are TRBV28 and TRBJ1-1; TRBD1 agrees at 9 bases. Sequenced: PBMCs. The receptor comes from a man aged 18 to 29 in good health and CMV-seronegative. In DNA, the CDR3 is TGTGCCAGCAGTTTCTTACAGGGGGCTGTCACTGAAGCTTTCTTT. This codes for CASSFLQGAVTEAFF.